The 10 T cell receptor beta chains below come from one sample, sequenced in a study of control samples from healthy donors and cancer patients. Repertoires were generated with immunoSEQ multiplex PCR, while TCRdb's copy carries only in-frame clones and drops some. The sample lists roughly 120,000 clones; about 89% were seen once. Sequenced: blood. These receptors were collected from a man aged 45-60 years in good health.

A single count supports this clone. The chain combines TRBV19 with TRBJ1-5, with D perhaps matching TRBD1 (5 bases). Germline V gene lookup returns CDR1 LNHDA and CDR2 SQIVND (reference sequence). This CDR3 region has 13 residues. The V end was cut by 8 bases, the J end by 7 bases, with 15 bases between. For the CDR3, the DNA is TGTGCCAGTGCTCAGGGAAGGGAGCAGCCCCAGCATTTT. This sequence encodes CASAQGREQPQHF.

The chain links TRBV2 to TRBJ1-1, with D maybe TRBD1 (5 bases). V was clipped by 8 bases and J by 3 bases, with 13 bases between them. Germline CDR1 SNHLY, CDR2 FYNNEI. CDR3 length equals 13 residues. The CDR3 DNA reads as TGTGCCAGCCCTCGCGGGGCGGACACTGAAGCTTTCTTT. Its translation is CASPRGADTEAFF.

The rearrangement uses TRBV11-2 and TRBJ2-6; 8 bases are shared with TRBD1. Germline-derived CDR1 and CDR2 are SGHAT and FQNNGV. V was pared by 5 bases and J by 0 bases, with 6 bases of the junction left unmatched. There are 17 residues in the CDR3. The DNA for the CDR3 is TGTGCCAGCAGCCGGACAGGGCCACCCTCTGGGGCCAACGTCCTGACTTTC. Residues: CASSRTGPPSGANVLTF.

The gene calls are TRBV3-1 (or the pseudogene TRBV3-2) and TRBJ2-1; D ambiguous. The CDR3 runs 13 residues. The germline V gene has CDR1 LGHDT and CDR2 YNNKEL (reference sequence). Trimming stripped 1 base from V and 9 bases from J, with 10 bases between. The CDR3 here is CASSQASLGEQFF. As DNA, the CDR3 is TGTGCCAGCAGCCAAGCTAGTTTGGGTGAGCAGTTCTTC.

V is TRBV7-2 and J is TRBJ1-2; D unclear. V dropped 2 bases and J dropped 4 bases, with 8 bases sitting between them. CDR3 length equals 13 residues. In germline, CDR1 is SGHTA, CDR2 FQGNSA. The CDR3 sequence is CASSLPVGYGYTF. The CDR3, as DNA: TGTGCCAGCAGCTTACCGGTAGGCTATGGCTACACCTTC.

CDR3 DNA: TGCAGTGCTAGTCTCATTCCGACAGTCTATAGCAATCAGCCCCAGCATTTT. It codes for CSASLIPTVYSNQPQHF. The chain links TRBV20-1 to TRBJ1-5; possible D gene TRBD1, 5 bases. The V gene's germline CDR1 is DFQATT and CDR2 SNEGSKA (reference sequence). Trimming took off 3 bases at V and 0 bases at J, with 18 bases between the two ends. CDR3 length: 17 residues.

This chain uses TRBV3-1 (or the pseudogene TRBV3-2) with TRBJ1-2, with 7 positions matching TRBD1. The CDR3 spans 15 residues. J was trimmed by 6 bases and V by 3 bases; bases with no gene match: 10. CDR1 is LGHDT, CDR2 YNNKEL, per germline (reference sequence). The CDR3 here is CASSHLEAGGNGYTF. The CDR3 coding sequence is TGTGCCAGCAGCCACCTAGAGGCAGGGGGGAATGGCTACACCTTC.

This sequence joins TRBV29-1 and TRBJ1-2; 11 bases line up with TRBD1. CDR3 length: 12 residues. Germline-derived CDR1 and CDR2 are SQVTM and ANQGSEA. V was clipped by 8 bases and J by 7 bases; unmatched bases: 6. This chain's CDR3 is CSFGQGALGYTF. CDR3 bases: TGCAGCTTCGGACAGGGGGCGCTTGGCTACACCTTC.

The CDR3 bases are TGCGCCAGCAGCTTGGTGGCGTCACCAATCACGGATACGCAGTATTTT. Translated, it gives CASSLVASPITDTQYF. The rearrangement joins TRBV5-1 to TRBJ2-3, with D hard to call. Germline V gene lookup returns CDR1 SGHRS and CDR2 YFSETQ. This CDR3 spans 16 amino acids. V dropped 0 bases and J dropped 6 bases, with 17 bases sitting between them.

This clone is a singleton in its sample. The V and J genes are TRBV5-1 and TRBJ1-4; 11 bases are a match to TRBD1. The CDR3 loop spans 14 amino acids. The trim removed 3 bases at V and 9 bases at J, leaving 4 bases unmatched. The germline V gene encodes CDR1 SGHRS and CDR2 YFSETQ. The DNA for the CDR3 is TGCGCCAGCAGCTCCGAGGACAGGGGGCAAAAACTGTTTTTT. Its protein is CASSSEDRGQKLFF.